This TCR beta chain is from a study of cytomegalovirus exposure and HLA in healthy donors. Whole-study context: The 100 to 150 validation repertoires used the same platform as the 650 to 750 first-cohort repertoires, a later analysis reported.

General study results and limits: Accounts indicate the classifier identified cytomegalovirus status with strong specificity and sensitivity.

V was cut by 1 base and J by 5 bases, with 14 bases left in between. The CDR3 sequence is 15 residues long. Germline V gene data show CDR1 as MNHEY and CDR2 as SVGAGI. The assay was immunoSEQ multiplex PCR, and TCRdb's table has in-frame clones only and misses some. The repertoire holds around 130,000 clones, with around nine tenths as singletons. For this clone: What it recognizes is unknown.

The TCR was taken from a man younger than 45 in good health and CMV-seronegative. The chain has TRBV6-5 and TRBJ1-1; a weak D match, TRBD1 (5 bases). The specimen sequenced was PBMCs. The CDR3 region has the DNA TGTGCCAGCAGTTACTGGGCAAACAGGCTTACTGAAGCTTTCTTT. It yields the protein CASSYWANRLTEAFF.